This T cell receptor beta chain was retrieved from a study of blood T cells in healthy people across ages. A second PCR, run for about 7 to 11 cycles, used a sample-barcoded 5' primer plus a J-beta primer mix. Each cDNA was tagged by a template-switch adaptor containing 12 random nucleotides. TCRdb processed the 5' RACE reads anew with MiXCR; each CDR3 protein has one entry. Of about 1.5 million distinct CDR3 sequences in the sample, 35% to 45% are singletons; the top ten hold 7.9%. Per sample, a minimum of 6 million PBMCs were isolated. CDR1 is MNHEY and CDR2 is SMNVEV in the germline V gene (reference sequence). V shed 5 bases and J 4 bases; nucleotides not matched to a gene: 9. This CDR3 comprises 16 residues.

The receptor's source is a woman between 18 and 29 years old in good health. Sequenced: blood. J is TRBJ1-5 and V is TRBV27; 9 nucleotides agree with TRBD1. Here the CDR3 DNA reads TGTGCCAGCAGTCCCACGGGGGACAGGGAGAATCAGCCCCAGCATTTT. This gives the protein CASSPTGDRENQPQHF.